This T cell receptor (beta chain) emerged from a study of cytomegalovirus exposure and HLA in healthy donors. Vbeta (60) and Jbeta (13) primers were used in the PCR. Repertoires were generated with immunoSEQ multiplex PCR, while TCRdb's copy carries only in-frame clones and drops some. In total, the table holds roughly 58,000 clones. This CDR3 contains 16 residues. Germline lookup yields CDR1 SGHRS and CDR2 YFSETQ. Trimming removed 1 base at V and 0 bases at J, with 10 bases between. Sequenced material: PBMCs. The V call is TRBV5-1, the J call TRBJ1-4; a possible D gene is TRBD1 (6 bases). This sequence was found in a woman aged 45-65 years in good health and CMV-seropositive. The CDR3 loop is CASSLTGSATNEKLFF. The CDR3 DNA sequence: TGCGCCAGCAGCTTGACAGGGAGTGCAACTAATGAAAAACTGTTTTTT. Filled out from reference TRBV5-1 and TRBJ1-4, the complete variable domain reads KAGVTQTPRYLIKTRGQQVTLSCSPISGHRSVSWYQQTPGQGLQFLFEYFSETQRNKGNFPGRFSGRQFSNSRSEMNVSTLELGDSALYLCASSLTGSATNEKLFFGSGTQLSVL.